The present entry profiles one TCR beta chain with its context. No antigen is known for it. No qualities accompany the bases; no much larger clone lies one base away. These data come from a study of B cell selection in AIRE deficiency (dated by TCRdb to the late 2010s). Regarding the research as a whole: TCRbeta repertoires of sorted blood CD4+ conventional T cells and regulatory T cells were compared between AIRE-deficient patients and healthy controls. The TCR-sequenced cohort comprised roughly 5 AIRE-deficient APECED patients and roughly 5 healthy control donors. Broader findings and caveats from the paper: Approximately 31% of Treg TCRbeta sequences shared among healthy donors appeared in patient Tconv cells, suggesting diversion of Treg-biased clones into the Tconv compartment. Only TCRbeta chains were sequenced; roughly 37% of shared healthy-donor Treg sequences also occurred in healthy Tconv, possibly because of differing TCRalpha chains. TCRBV gene usage, CDR3 length and TCR diversity in Tconv and Treg cells from AIRE-deficient patients were found to be similar to those in cells from healthy donors. CDR3s were shorter in shared Treg sequences, reflecting a bias toward rearrangements that have few non-templated nucleotide insertions. Among under 4,500 shared Treg TCRbeta sequences, over 30% were found to be shared only among healthy donors and 7.5% to 10% only among patients, suggesting that Treg selection is less efficient in the absence of AIRE.

For sorting, conventional CD4 T cells were defined as CD4+CD127+ cells. AIRE-deficient patients had APECED syndrome. Sorting of Tconv and Treg cells intended for TCRbeta sequencing was performed on a FACSAria flow cytometer. The sorted cells were collected in 5-ml round-bottom polystyrene tubes, and the dry cell pellets were frozen at -80 degrees C prior to sequencing. TCRbeta chain sequencing was performed with the immunoSEQ platform. From the authors' description of their analysis: Pooled conventional T cell repertoires yielded 100,000 to 110,000 distinct in-frame TCRbeta sequences from patients and 130,000 to 150,000 from healthy donors. Treg TCRbeta sequences found in two or more individuals were classed as public, and these public Treg TCRbeta sequences were then looked for in Tconv repertoires. To test for differences between groups, Mann-Whitney U tests with Bonferroni-Dunn correction were run in GraphPad Prism 7.03. The table was pulled from immuneACCESS by TCRdb, which kept in-frame rearrangements only. Such tables lose some clones; where checked, under half of the loss comes from unresolved V genes, and the rest has no known cause. Clone size and V and J calls were adopted from that table, with D and trimming inferred from the DNA. The sample records around 20,000 clones, around 97% of which are singletons. Together, the top ten hold over 0.25% of the sample.

Looking up the germline V gene (reference sequence) yields CDR1 MNHEY and CDR2 SMNVEV. CDR3 length: 16 amino acids, cysteine to phenylalanine. CDR3 DNA only is kept here, 48 bases in frame from base 1. V was cut back by 4 bases and J by 2 bases, leaving a gap of 15 bases between them. The clonotype originates from a human donor with AIRE deficiency. Sequenced sample: conventional CD4+ T cells sorted from PBMCs. The V and J segments used are TRBV27 and TRBJ1-5, with TRBD1 tentatively as D gene (6 bases match). Read as DNA, the sequence is TGTGCCAGCAGTTCAAACCAGGGGTTCGGCAATCAGCCCCAGCATTTT. The resulting protein is CASSSNQGFGNQPQHF.